The next 12 T cell receptor beta chains were all read from a single sample in a study of tumor-infiltrating lymphocytes in localized non-small cell lung cancer (dated by TCRdb to the early 2020s). The library relied on the immunoSEQ multiplex PCR assay. TCRdb took over this immuneACCESS table, retaining in-frame rearrangements with V and J assigned. Such tables are incomplete; in checked studies, under half of the missing clones stem from an unresolved V gene, and the remainder is unexplained. For this sample there are about 7,000 clones; 74% appear just once. The ten largest clonotypes hold approximately 7.1% of the sample. Sequenced material: uninvolved lung tissue not adjacent to the tumor. The receptors were sampled from a human donor with non-small cell lung cancer.

This chain links TRBV27 with TRBJ2-5, with TRBD2 identical over 16 bases. The CDR3 sequence is 17 residues long. Trimming cost V 6 bases and J 3 bases; bases outside gene matches: 7. Germline CDR1 is MNHEY and CDR2 is SMNVEV (reference sequence). CDR3 protein: CASSPLGTSGGEETQYF. CDR3 nucleotides: TGTGCCAGCAGCCCCCTGGGGACTAGCGGGGGGGAAGAGACCCAGTACTTC.

The sample holds a few counts of this clone. The chain links TRBV7-6 to TRBJ1-5, with 7 bases that match TRBD1. Germline V gene sequence: CDR1 SGHVS, CDR2 FNYEAQ. The CDR3 covers 15 residues. V was pared by 1 base and J by 3 bases, with 3 bases of the junction left unmatched. CDR3 nucleotide sequence: TGTGCCAGCAGCTTAGACGGGACAGCCAATCAGCCCCAGCATTTT. Encoded protein: CASSLDGTANQPQHF.

The V call is TRBV4-2, the J call TRBJ2-3; 12 bases map to TRBD1. The germline V gene encodes CDR1 LGHNA and CDR2 YNFKEQ. The V and J ends lost 5 bases and 4 bases, in that order; junction bases with no gene match: 7. The CDR3 sequence is 16 residues long. The CDR3 here is CASSGDRGRYADTQYF. For the CDR3, the DNA is TGTGCCAGCAGCGGGGACAGGGGGCGTTATGCAGATACGCAGTATTTT.

The rearrangement uses TRBV30 and TRBJ1-3; unclear D gene. Trimming left V 0 bases short and J 1 base short, with 7 bases between. Germline V CDR1 and CDR2: GTSNPN, SVGIG (reference sequence). This CDR3 spans 14 amino acids. The DNA for the CDR3 is TGTGCCTGGAGTGTAAAGGGATCTGGAAACACCATATATTTT. Protein sequence: CAWSVKGSGNTIYF.

The chain recombines TRBV30 with TRBJ2-2, with 13 bases fitting TRBD2. Germline V gene data show CDR1 as GTSNPN and CDR2 as SVGIG (reference sequence). After removal of 3 bases from V and 2 bases from J, the junction contained 3 bases not matched to a gene. The CDR3 spans 16 residues. The CDR3 is CAWRGTSGVNTGELFF. CDR3 bases: TGTGCCTGGAGAGGGACTAGCGGGGTTAACACCGGGGAGCTGTTTTTT. Full variable domain (missing parts from reference TRBV30 and TRBJ2-2): SQTIHQWPATLVQPVGSPLSLECTVEGTSNPNLYWYRQAAGRGLQLLFYSVGIGQISSEVPQNLSASRPQDRQFILSSKKLLLSDSGFYLCAWRGTSGVNTGELFFGEGSRLTVL.

J is TRBJ2-1 and V is TRBV28; D not resolved. Germline loops: CDR1 MDHEN, CDR2 SYDVKM. Trimming stripped 2 bases from V and 8 bases from J, with 10 bases between. CDR3 length equals 13 residues. CDR3 protein: CASSLTHGDEQFF. CDR3 DNA: TGTGCCAGCAGTTTAACCCACGGCGATGAGCAGTTCTTC.

The J gene is TRBJ2-5, the V gene TRBV14, with a weak D call TRBD1 (5 bases). V was pared by 0 bases and J by 3 bases, with 14 bases between. Germline lookup yields CDR1 SGHDN and CDR2 FVKESK. This CDR3 contains 16 residues. The CDR3 coding sequence is TGTGCCAGCAGCCAAGAGGGGCCCAGGACGAAAGAGACCCAGTACTTC. Residues: CASSQEGPRTKETQYF.

V is TRBV29-1 and J is TRBJ1-1; D possibly corresponds to TRBD1 (6 bases). This CDR3 has 17 residues. V was trimmed by 4 bases and J by 5 bases, leaving 26 bases between them. Per the germline V gene, CDR1 is SQVTM and CDR2 is ANQGSEA. The CDR3 bases are TGCAGCGTTGTACAACTCCAGGGGCCCAGCAAGTATACTGAAGCTTTCTTT. Protein: CSVVQLQGPSKYTEAFF.

The chain carries TRBV5-8 and TRBJ2-6; D gene ambiguous. CDR1 is SGHTS and CDR2 is YDEGEE in the germline V gene. Trimming took off 4 bases at V and 0 bases at J, with 11 bases between the two ends. This CDR3 is 16 amino acids long. This CDR3 is CASSQDMSSGANVLTF. CDR3 bases: TGTGCCAGCAGCCAAGATATGAGCTCTGGGGCCAACGTCCTGACTTTC.

The rearrangement uses TRBV6-1 and TRBJ2-4; no clear D. Trimming cost V 1 base and J 8 bases, with 15 bases left between them. This CDR3 region has 15 residues. Per the germline V gene, CDR1 is MNHNS and CDR2 is SASEGT. In DNA, the CDR3 is TGTGCCAGCAGTGAAGAGAGGACCAACGTGGACATTCAGTACTTC. It specifies CASSEERTNVDIQYF.

The chain recombines TRBV7-9 with TRBJ1-3; no clear D gene. The CDR3 is 16 residues long. In germline, CDR1 is SEHNR, CDR2 FQNEAQ (reference sequence). Trimming stripped 1 base from V and 0 bases from J, with 10 bases between. The DNA for the CDR3 is TGTGCCAGCAGCTTAGAGGGCATCAGCTCTGGAAACACCATATATTTT. Protein sequence: CASSLEGISSGNTIYF.

This clone was detected once. V gene TRBV5-1 combines with J gene TRBJ1-4; TRBD1 agrees at 8 bases. The CDR3 totals 14 residues. The germline gives CDR1 SGHRS, CDR2 YFSETQ. Trimming at V came to 1 base and at J to 6 bases, leaving 2 bases not matched to a gene. DNA for the CDR3: TGCGCCAGCAGCTTGAAGGGACAGGATGAAAAACTGTTTTTT. This encodes CASSLKGQDEKLFF.